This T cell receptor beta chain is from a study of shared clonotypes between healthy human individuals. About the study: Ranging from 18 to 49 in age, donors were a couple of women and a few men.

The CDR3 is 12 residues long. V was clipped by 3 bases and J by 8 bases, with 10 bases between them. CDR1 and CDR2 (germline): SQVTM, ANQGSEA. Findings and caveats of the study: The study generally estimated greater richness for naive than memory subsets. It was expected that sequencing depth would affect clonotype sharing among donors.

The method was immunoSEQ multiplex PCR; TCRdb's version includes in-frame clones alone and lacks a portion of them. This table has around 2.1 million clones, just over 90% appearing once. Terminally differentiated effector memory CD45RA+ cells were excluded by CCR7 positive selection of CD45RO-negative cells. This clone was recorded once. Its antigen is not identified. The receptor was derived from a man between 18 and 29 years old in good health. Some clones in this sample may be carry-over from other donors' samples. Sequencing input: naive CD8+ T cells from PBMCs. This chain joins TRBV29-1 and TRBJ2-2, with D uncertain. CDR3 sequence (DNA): TGCAGCGTTGACCCCCACCGAGGGGAGCTGTTTTTT. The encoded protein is CSVDPHRGELFF.